Following are 32 T cell receptor beta chains from one sample sequenced in a study of human T cells and chemical hapten exposure. The time point was: patch test 1, 2 weeks after DPC sensitization. This sample's treatment: therapeutic diphenylcyclopropenone sensitization with weekly scalp DPC. TCRdb re-called the RACE reads with MiXCR, one entry per CDR3 protein. The data contain about 380,000 distinct CDR3 sequences, approximately 5% of them singletons. This material consisted of whole blood, taken in connection with sensitization to the hapten diphenylcyclopropenone (DPC). These receptors came from a woman aged 45 to 65 with alopecia areata. Some clones in this sample may be carry-over from other donors' samples.

This clonotype was counted at least ten times. This chain connects TRBV12-3 or TRBV12-4 to TRBJ1-1; the D is unclear. This CDR3 contains 13 residues. The V end was cut by 6 bases, the J end by 1 base, with 9 bases between. CDR3: CASRPTSNTEAFF. The CDR3 DNA follows: TGTGCCAGCAGGCCGACATCGAACACTGAAGCTTTCTTT.

This clonotype was seen only a few times. The J gene is TRBJ2-3, the V gene TRBV10-3; 10 bases are shared with TRBD2. V was pared by 3 bases and J by 5 bases, with 5 bases of the junction left unmatched. The CDR3 has 15 amino acids. CDR1 is ENHRY, CDR2 SYGVKD, per germline. CDR3 loop: CAISDPAGGQDTQYF. For the CDR3, the DNA is TGTGCCATCAGTGACCCAGCGGGGGGGCAAGATACGCAGTATTTT.

This clonotype came up many times. This chain uses TRBV5-1 with TRBJ1-1; D is possibly TRBD1 (5 bases). In germline, CDR1 is SGHRS, CDR2 YFSETQ. Between the trimmed V and J ends, which lost 0 bases and 2 bases, there was a span of 8 bases. The CDR3 sequence is 14 residues long. The CDR3 loop is CASSLDGANTEAFF. DNA for the CDR3: TGCGCCAGCAGCTTGGATGGGGCCAACACTGAAGCTTTCTTT.

The CDR3 sequence: CSARDGAYEQYF. The CDR3 coding sequence is TGCAGTGCTAGAGATGGGGCATACGAGCAGTACTTC. This sequence joins TRBV20-1 and TRBJ2-7; TRBD1 might be the D (5 bases). V was cut by 0 bases and J by 4 bases, with 7 bases left in between. This CDR3 contains 12 residues. Germline V gives CDR1 DFQATT, CDR2 SNEGSKA (reference sequence).

This clonotype was counted a few times. The chain employs TRBV28 and TRBJ1-6; tentative D call: TRBD1 (5 bases). Trimming took off 6 bases at V and 8 bases at J, with 20 bases between the two ends. CDR3 length: 16 amino acids. Germline CDR1 and CDR2: MDHEN and SYDVKM. CDR3 coding DNA: TGTGCCAGCAGCTCTCTTGCAGGGTCAAAGGATTCACCCCTCCACTTT. The encoded protein is CASSSLAGSKDSPLHF.

Many counts were recorded for this clonotype. This sequence joins TRBV29-1 and TRBJ2-5; a weak D match, TRBD1 (6 bases). Per germline, CDR1 SQVTM and CDR2 ANQGSEA. The CDR3 is 12 amino acids. The CDR3, as DNA: TGCAGTTTCAGAGGGGGTCCAGAGACCCAGTACTTC. It encodes CSFRGGPETQYF.

This clonotype has a count of ten or more. V is TRBV7-6 and J is TRBJ1-1; D not certain. Per germline, CDR1 SGHVS and CDR2 FNYEAQ. The CDR3 covers 11 residues. V shed 8 bases and J shed 8 bases, with 12 bases lying between them. This CDR3 is CASAGEIEAFF. CDR3 nucleotides: TGTGCCAGCGCTGGGGAGATAGAAGCTTTCTTT.

The chain links TRBV9 to TRBJ2-5, with 7 bases that match TRBD2. CDR3 length: 15 residues. Trimming took 4 bases from V and 5 from J; bases not matched to a gene: 11. In germline, CDR1 is SGDLS, CDR2 YYNGEE. In nucleotides, the CDR3 is TGTGCCAGCAGCACTCCACACGGGGGAGGGGAGACCCAGTACTTC. Its translation is CASSTPHGGGETQYF.

This clonotype appeared a few times. The V and J genes are TRBV30 and TRBJ1-5; D is undetermined. Trimming cost V 1 base and J 6 bases, with 10 bases left between them. The germline V gene has CDR1 GTSNPN and CDR2 SVGIG (reference sequence). The CDR3 length is 13 residues. CDR3 loop: CAWSEGGIQPQHF. CDR3 nucleotides: TGTGCCTGGAGTGAAGGTGGGATTCAGCCCCAGCATTTT.

The CDR3 region is CASSYFDQPGLAGYEQYF. CDR3 nucleotides: TGTGCCAGCAGTTATTTCGACCAACCGGGACTAGCGGGGTACGAGCAGTACTTC. V gene TRBV6-6 combines with J gene TRBJ2-7; 13 nucleotides align to TRBD2. With V trimmed by 3 bases and J by 4 bases, 12 bases remained unmatched. CDR1 and CDR2 from the germline V gene are MNHNY and SVGAGI (reference sequence). The CDR3 runs to 18 residues.

This clonotype has at least ten counts. The genes are TRBV4-2 and TRBJ2-5; possible D gene TRBD1, 6 bases. Germline V gene sequence: CDR1 LGHNA, CDR2 YNFKEQ. With 0 bases removed from V and 7 bases from J, the gap between germline ends came to 12 bases. The CDR3 is 14 residues long. CDR3 loop: CASSQDPEGGTQYF. Here the CDR3 DNA reads TGTGCCAGCAGCCAAGATCCGGAAGGGGGGACCCAGTACTTC.

This clonotype has a count of ten or more. The chain joins TRBV5-1 to TRBJ1-1, with D maybe TRBD1 (6 bases). Deletions cut 3 bases from V and 10 bases from J, with 22 bases between. This CDR3 is 15 amino acids long. CDR1 is SGHRS and CDR2 is YFSETQ in the germline V gene. CDR3 loop: CASSSGGASPSGAFF. The CDR3 nucleotides are TGCGCCAGCAGCTCGGGGGGGGCCTCCCCTTCCGGAGCTTTCTTT.

This clonotype has just a few counts. This chain uses TRBV5-4 with TRBJ2-7; D call uncertain. Germline V gene data show CDR1 as SGHNT and CDR2 as YYREEE (reference sequence). The CDR3 spans 12 residues. Trimming removed 0 bases from V and 3 bases from J, with 4 bases in between. In DNA, the CDR3 is TGTGCCAGCAGCTTGGCCAACTACGAGCAGTACTTC. Translation: CASSLANYEQYF.

This clonotype occurred many times. J is TRBJ2-7 and V is TRBV29-1, with D perhaps TRBD1 (6 bases). Trimming removed 0 bases from V and 3 bases from J, with 9 bases in between. The CDR3 spans 13 residues. CDR1 SQVTM and CDR2 ANQGSEA come from the germline V gene. In DNA form, the CDR3 reads TGCAGCGTTGAAGACGGGACACACTACGAGCAGTACTTC. Its protein is CSVEDGTHYEQYF.

The chain joins TRBV27 to TRBJ2-2; a possible D gene is TRBD2 (5 bases). CDR1 MNHEY and CDR2 SMNVEV come from the germline V gene (reference sequence). The CDR3 totals 16 residues. Trimming stripped 0 bases from V and 5 bases from J, with 13 bases between. The CDR3 DNA reads TGTGCCAGCAGTTTATCGGTGGGAGTTCGAACCGGGGAGCTGTTTTTT. Translated: CASSLSVGVRTGELFF.

This clonotype was seen more than once but under ten times. This chain uses TRBV6-1 with TRBJ2-1, with a possible D match to TRBD1 (5 bases). The CDR3 loop spans 13 amino acids. The ends were cut back, 7 bases at V and 5 bases at J, with 12 bases in the middle. From germline, CDR1 is MNHNS and CDR2 SASEGT. The CDR3 coding sequence is TGTGCCAGCACCCAGGACACACACAATGAGCAGTTCTTC. This codes for CASTQDTHNEQFF.

This clonotype was observed a handful of times. The chain combines TRBV11-2 with TRBJ2-1; 12 bases map to TRBD2. V shed 5 bases and J 4 bases; nucleotides not matched to a gene: 6. Germline values: CDR1 SGHAT, CDR2 FQNNGV. This CDR3 is built from 16 residues. The CDR3, as DNA: TGTGCCAGCAGCCCGGGGACTAGCGGGCTATACAATGAGCAGTTCTTC. Protein sequence: CASSPGTSGLYNEQFF.

The table lists this clonotype with many counts. This chain connects TRBV27 to TRBJ2-7; possibly TRBD1 for D (5 bases). The germline CDR1 and CDR2 sequences are MNHEY and SMNVEV (reference sequence). The CDR3 is 16 residues long. V dropped 5 bases and J dropped 2 bases, with 19 bases sitting between them. The CDR3 nucleotides read TGTGCCAGCAGTCTTCTCCGGTCCAGGGCCACCTACGAGCAGTACTTC. Translation gives CASSLLRSRATYEQYF.

This clonotype was picked up many times. The rearrangement uses TRBV13 and TRBJ2-1, with D maybe TRBD1 (5 bases). Germline V gene data show CDR1 as PRHDT and CDR2 as FYEKMQ (reference sequence). Deletions cut 5 bases from V and 6 bases from J, with 11 bases between. The CDR3 loop spans 13 amino acids. CDR3: CASSRQGFNEQFF. DNA for the CDR3: TGTGCCAGCAGCCGCCAGGGTTTCAATGAGCAGTTCTTC. Drawing the rest from reference TRBV13 and TRBJ2-1, the complete variable domain is AAGVIQSPRHLIKEKRETATLKCYPIPRHDTVYWYQQGPGQDPQFLISFYEKMQSDKGSIPDRFSAQQFSDYHSELNMSSLELGDSALYFCASSRQGFNEQFFGPGTRLTVL.

This clonotype came up a few times. The chain joins TRBV28 to TRBJ2-5; D uncertain. Germline CDR1 MDHEN, CDR2 SYDVKM. The CDR3 extends over 14 amino acids. Deletions cut 2 bases from V and 0 bases from J, with 7 bases between. For the CDR3, the DNA is TGTGCCAGCAGTTTACCCAGGAACCAAGAGACCCAGTACTTC. It encodes CASSLPRNQETQYF.

This clonotype was picked up a small number of times. The chain recombines TRBV2 with TRBJ2-1, with D perhaps matching TRBD1 (5 bases). Trimming pared 6 bases from V and 0 bases from J, leaving 15 bases between. The CDR3 covers 16 residues. The germline gives CDR1 SNHLY, CDR2 FYNNEI. Written as DNA, the CDR3 is TGTGCCAGCAGAACACAGGTTATGAGCTCCTACAATGAGCAGTTCTTC. It yields the protein CASRTQVMSSYNEQFF.

Many counts were recorded for this clonotype. The V and J genes are TRBV10-3 and TRBJ1-6; 7 bases fit TRBD1. The CDR3 is 14 residues long. Germline-derived CDR1 and CDR2 are ENHRY and SYGVKD. Unmatched junction bases numbered 4, after V lost 4 bases and J lost 7 bases. The CDR3 DNA reads TGTGCCATCAGTGTCGACAGGGTGAATTCACCCCTCCACTTT. As protein: CAISVDRVNSPLHF.

The chain couples TRBV7-8 to TRBJ2-3; possible D gene TRBD2, 6 bases. Trimming cost V 0 bases and J 1 base, with 11 bases left between them. The CDR3 has 16 amino acids. Per the germline V gene, CDR1 is SGHVS and CDR2 is FQNEAQ. The CDR3 reads CASSLAPGGGTDTQYF. Written as DNA, the CDR3 is TGTGCCAGCAGCTTAGCCCCCGGGGGAGGCACAGATACGCAGTATTTT.

In this sample, this clonotype turned up a few times. The chain has TRBV27 and TRBJ2-5; the D gene is possibly TRBD1 (5 bases). CDR1 and CDR2 from the germline V gene are MNHEY and SMNVEV (reference sequence). CDR3 length: 14 residues. Trimming removed 6 bases at V and 5 bases at J, with 16 bases between. The CDR3 DNA reads as TGTGCCAGCAGCCCAATGGGGCCAAGGGAGACCCAGTACTTC. It translates to CASSPMGPRETQYF.

This clonotype occurred many times. The chain carries TRBV7-9 and TRBJ2-1; D possibly corresponds to TRBD1 (6 bases). The CDR3 sequence is 14 residues long. CDR1 is SEHNR, CDR2 FQNEAQ, per germline (reference sequence). CDR3 DNA sequence: TGTGCAAGCCTGGGGGCGAGCTCCTACAATGAGCAGTTCTTC. Its protein is CASLGASSYNEQFF.

This clonotype was recorded many times. Written as DNA, the CDR3 is TGTGCCACCAGTATCGAAGGGGCGACTAATGAAAAACTGTTTTTT. Protein: CATSIEGATNEKLFF. The V and J genes are TRBV15 and TRBJ1-4; D possibly corresponds to TRBD1 (5 bases). This CDR3 has 15 residues. Per the germline V gene, CDR1 is LNHNV and CDR2 is YYDKDF (reference sequence). Trimming took off 6 bases at V and 2 bases at J, with 13 bases between the two ends.

There are many counts of this clonotype. The chain joins TRBV13 to TRBJ2-7, with no clear D. Germline loops: CDR1 PRHDT, CDR2 FYEKMQ (reference sequence). V gave up 2 bases and J gave up 0 bases, with 11 bases separating them. This CDR3 is built from 15 residues. The CDR3 loop reads CASSLFAKSSYEQYF. In DNA form, the CDR3 reads TGTGCCAGCAGCTTATTTGCCAAGAGCTCCTACGAGCAGTACTTC.

This clonotype was observed a few times. This rearrangement joins TRBV6-2 or TRBV6-3 to TRBJ2-1; no clear D gene. V lost 7 bases and J lost 5, with 12 bases in between. From germline, CDR1 is MNHEY and CDR2 SVGEGT. The length of the CDR3 is 13 residues. CDR3: CASTLTPNNEQFF. CDR3 nucleotide sequence: TGTGCCAGCACTCTGACACCCAACAATGAGCAGTTCTTC.

This clonotype was counted many times. The J gene is TRBJ1-2, the V gene TRBV29-1; 9 bases align to TRBD1. CDR1 and CDR2 (germline): SQVTM, ANQGSEA. The CDR3 extends over 11 amino acids. Trimming at V came to 6 bases and at J to 8 bases, leaving 4 bases not matched to a gene. The CDR3: CSVGQGRGYTF. DNA of the CDR3: TGCAGCGTAGGACAGGGGAGAGGCTACACCTTC.

The table lists this clonotype with many counts. This chain joins TRBV6-5 and TRBJ1-6; a possible D gene is TRBD1 (5 bases). Trimming removed 4 bases from V and 8 bases from J, with 12 bases in between. This CDR3 has 14 residues. Germline V gene lookup returns CDR1 MNHEY and CDR2 SVGAGI. The CDR3 DNA reads TGTGCCAGCAGTTGGAGGAGAGGGGATTCACCCCTCCACTTT. This sequence encodes CASSWRRGDSPLHF.

The table lists this clonotype with many counts. This sequence joins TRBV4-3 and TRBJ1-6; D gene uncertain. The germline CDR1 and CDR2 sequences are LGHNA and YSLEER. The CDR3 runs to 14 residues. V lost 0 bases and J lost 7, with 7 bases in between. As DNA, the CDR3 is TGCGCCAGCAGCCAAGACAGGAGGAATTCACCCCTCCACTTT. Translation: CASSQDRRNSPLHF.

This clonotype was seen ten or more times. The chain is built from TRBV20-1 and TRBJ2-7; possible D gene TRBD1, 5 bases. The CDR3 runs 15 residues. V was pared by 1 base and J by 0 bases, with 13 bases between. The germline V gene has CDR1 DFQATT and CDR2 SNEGSKA (reference sequence). CDR3 nucleotides: TGCAGTGCTAGAGCACTGGACAAACCCTCCTACGAGCAGTACTTC. It is translated as CSARALDKPSYEQYF.